This T cell receptor (beta chain) was captured in a study of technical replicates of blood from several donors. This clone was observed a single time. V was clipped by 7 bases and J by 2 bases; unmatched bases: 4. CDR3 size: 13 residues. Germline CDR1 reads WNHNN; CDR2 reads SYGVQD (reference sequence). The protocol was immunoSEQ multiplex PCR, while the TCRdb copy is restricted to in-frame clones and leaves out a portion. The table has tens of thousands of clones, 91% seen once. The sequenced material came from PBMCs. This clonotype originated in a human donor in good health. Some clones in this sample may be carry-over from other donors' samples. The V gene is TRBV10-1, the J gene TRBJ2-7; the match to TRBD1 covers 8 bases. CDR3 amino acids: CASKDRATYEQYF. In nucleotides, the CDR3 is TGCGCCAGCAAGGACAGGGCGACCTACGAGCAGTACTTC.